What follows is one TCR beta chain and its context. The antigen is undetermined. This sample was taken from a study of OX40 agonist ivuxolimab in advanced cancers. Across the whole study: Dose-escalation subjects each had hepatocellular carcinoma, melanoma, renal cell or head and neck cancer. Findings and caveats of the study: At 0.1 to 3.0 mg/kg, clonal expansion of CD4+ and CD8+ blood T cells had occurred by week 6.

Here immunoSEQ multiplex PCR was the method, and the copy in TCRdb shows in-frame clones only, minus some. The data show about 54,000 clones, roughly four fifths seen once. Germline loops: CDR1 MNHNS, CDR2 SASEGT. CDR3 length: 13 residues. Trimming took 9 bases from V and 3 from J, leaving 15 bases between them. The chain links TRBV6-1 to TRBJ2-7; D uncertain. The source material was CD4+ or CD8+ T cells sorted from blood, sampled in a trial of the OX40 agonist ivuxolimab. This TCR came from an adult with an advanced solid tumor such as melanoma, head and neck, liver or kidney cancer. CDR3 DNA sequence: TGTGCCAGTTTCCCGGCCGAAAACTACGAGCAGTACTTC. Protein sequence: CASFPAENYEQYF.